The 25 T cell receptor beta chains reported below all come from one sample, sequenced in a study of response to subunit inactivated influenza vaccine. Each CDR3 protein is one row after TCRdb ran MiXCR on the RT-PCR reads. The table includes approximately 480,000 distinct CDR3 sequences, approximately 11% detected once. The sample was PBMCs from blood, taken roughly 48 days after vaccination. The origin of the receptors is a man aged 50 or older who received an inactivated influenza vaccine.

Only a few counts were recorded for this clonotype. The chain employs TRBV15 and TRBJ2-2; TRBD2 might be the D (5 bases). Germline assignment: CDR1 LNHNV and CDR2 YYDKDF (reference sequence). CDR3 length: 15 residues. V lost 5 bases and J lost 5, with 15 bases in between. For the CDR3, the DNA is TGTGCCACCAGCCTAACCAGGTCGGGAACCGGGGAGCTGTTTTTT. It encodes CATSLTRSGTGELFF.

V is TRBV12-3 or TRBV12-4 and J is TRBJ1-6; D unclear. V dropped 4 bases and J dropped 7 bases, with 11 bases sitting between them. CDR3 length equals 14 residues. The CDR3 nucleotides are TGTGCCAGCAGTTCGGGCCCCATAAATTCACCCCTCCACTTT. This gives the protein CASSSGPINSPLHF.

The J gene is TRBJ2-3, the V gene TRBV6-2 or TRBV6-3; 8 positions agree with TRBD2. Germline values: CDR1 MNHEY, CDR2 SVGEGT. V was pared by 3 bases and J by 4 bases, with 3 bases of the junction left unmatched. The CDR3 length is 14 residues. Here the CDR3 DNA reads TGTGCCAGCAGTTATGGACTAGCCTCAGATACGCAGTATTTT. It yields the protein CASSYGLASDTQYF.

This clonotype was picked up a small number of times. V is TRBV4-3 and J is TRBJ1-2, with D possibly TRBD1 on 5 matching bases. The CDR3 length is 16 residues. Trimming took off 1 base at V and 8 bases at J, with 20 bases between the two ends. In germline, CDR1 is LGHNA, CDR2 YSLEER. CDR3 loop: CASSQVTSPGLLGYTF. The DNA of the CDR3 is TGCGCCAGCAGCCAAGTTACCTCCCCAGGGCTCCTCGGCTACACCTTC.

This clonotype has a count of ten or more. The gene calls are TRBV27 and TRBJ2-7, with D possibly called TRBD1 or TRBD2 (5 bases each). V was cut by 1 base and J by 0 bases, with 16 bases left in between. This CDR3 has 17 residues. Per the germline V gene, CDR1 is MNHEY and CDR2 is SMNVEV (reference sequence). The CDR3 loop reads CASSLYFRGVYSYEQYF. Here the CDR3 DNA reads TGTGCCAGCAGTTTATACTTTCGAGGGGTATACTCCTACGAGCAGTACTTC.

The V call is TRBV24-1, the J call TRBJ2-7; 7 bases agree with TRBD1. With V trimmed by 4 bases and J by 2 bases, 10 bases remained unmatched. CDR1 and CDR2 (germline): KGHDR, SFDVKD. This CDR3 spans 16 amino acids. The CDR3 DNA reads as TGTGCCACCAGTGACGGGAAGGGACAGCCTACCTACGAGCAGTACTTC. Amino acid sequence: CATSDGKGQPTYEQYF.

The table lists this clonotype with a few counts. The chain uses TRBV6-2 or TRBV6-3 and TRBJ2-3; D not certain. CDR1 is MNHEY, CDR2 SVGEGT, per germline. The CDR3 runs to 14 residues. Between the trimmed V and J ends, which lost 0 bases and 2 bases, there was a span of 6 bases. CDR3 amino acids: CASSYSAFTDTQYF. The DNA of the CDR3 is TGTGCCAGCAGTTACTCAGCCTTCACAGATACGCAGTATTTT.

This clonotype was detected many times. The chain links TRBV20-1 to TRBJ1-1; D is unclear. Trimming removed 3 bases from V and 0 bases from J, with 14 bases in between. CDR3 length: 15 amino acids. Germline V gene data show CDR1 as DFQATT and CDR2 as SNEGSKA (reference sequence). The CDR3 is CSASRKGTMNTEAFF. CDR3 in DNA: TGCAGTGCTAGTAGAAAGGGAACCATGAACACTGAAGCTTTCTTT.

The sample holds many counts of this clonotype. The chain carries TRBV12-3 or TRBV12-4 and TRBJ2-5; possibly TRBD1 or TRBD2 for D (6 bases each). Trimming removed 6 bases at V and 5 bases at J, with 19 bases between. This CDR3 contains 15 residues. CDR3 amino acids: CASRAPGAGGETQYF. Here the CDR3 DNA reads TGTGCCAGCAGAGCTCCGGGGGCCGGAGGGGAGACCCAGTACTTC.

This clonotype has more than one count but fewer than ten. In DNA form, the CDR3 reads TGCGCCAGCAGCTCCGCTACAGGCTCTGGAAACACCATATATTTT. Translation: CASSSATGSGNTIYF. The V and J genes are TRBV5-1 and TRBJ1-3, with D maybe TRBD1 (5 bases). This CDR3 has 15 amino acids. The ends were cut back, 3 bases at V and 0 bases at J, with 10 bases in the middle. Germline V gene data show CDR1 as SGHRS and CDR2 as YFSETQ.

This clonotype was seen a few times. J is TRBJ1-3 and V is TRBV5-1; TRBD1 matches at 10 bases. This CDR3 region has 15 residues. V was clipped by 4 bases and J by 4 bases; unmatched bases: 5. Germline values: CDR1 SGHRS, CDR2 YFSETQ. CDR3 coding DNA: TGCGCCAGCAGCCTAGGACAGGGGGTCGGAAACACCATATATTTT. Translating gives CASSLGQGVGNTIYF.

This clonotype was recorded a few times. The V call is TRBV7-9, the J call TRBJ2-7, with D unclear. V shed 5 bases and J shed 3 bases, with 11 bases lying between them. From germline, CDR1 is SEHNR and CDR2 FQNEAQ (reference sequence). This CDR3 is 13 amino acids long. The CDR3, as DNA: TGTGCCAGCAGCCGTCTCCAAGACTACGAGCAGTACTTC. Its protein is CASSRLQDYEQYF. The full variable domain, completed using reference TRBV7-9 and TRBJ2-7, is DTGVSQNPRHKITKRGQNVTFRCDPISEHNRLYWYRQTLGQGPEFLTYFQNEAQLEKSRLLSDRFSAERPKGSFSTLEIQRTEQGDSAMYLCASSRLQDYEQYFGPGTRLTVT.

The V call is TRBV4-3, the J call TRBJ1-2; unclear D gene. The CDR3 runs 15 residues. Trimming removed 1 base at V and 5 bases at J, with 14 bases between. Germline values: CDR1 LGHNA, CDR2 YSLEER. CDR3 in amino acids: CASSQGVGLRYGYTF. The CDR3, as DNA: TGCGCCAGCAGCCAAGGTGTCGGACTTCGGTATGGCTACACCTTC.

Only a few counts were recorded for this clonotype. Here the CDR3 DNA reads TGTGCCAGCAGCCCACTGGGCAACAGTATGAACACTGAAGCTTTCTTT. Translation: CASSPLGNSMNTEAFF. The rearrangement joins TRBV7-2 to TRBJ1-1; D unresolved. The CDR3 loop spans 16 amino acids. V lost 5 bases to trimming and J lost 0 bases, with 16 bases between them. Germline CDR1 SGHTA, CDR2 FQGNSA. Variable domain in full (rest from reference TRBV7-2 and TRBJ1-1): GAGVSQSPSNKVTEKGKDVELRCDPISGHTALYWYRQSLGQGLEFLIYFQGNSAPDKSGLPSDRFSAERTGGSVSTLTIQRTQQEDSAVYLCASSPLGNSMNTEAFFGQGTRLTVV.

This clonotype was picked up a small number of times. The rearrangement uses TRBV4-3 and TRBJ2-3; perhaps TRBD2 as D (6 bases). Germline values: CDR1 LGHNA, CDR2 YSLEER. The CDR3 contains 15 residues. With 0 bases removed from V and 5 bases from J, the gap between germline ends came to 12 bases. The CDR3 loop reads CASSQDVTRRDTQYF. Here the CDR3 DNA reads TGCGCCAGCAGCCAAGATGTGACTAGGAGAGATACGCAGTATTTT.

The rearrangement links TRBV5-1 to TRBJ1-4; TRBD1 matches at 7 bases. With 4 bases clipped from V and 7 bases from J, the junction kept 13 bases outside the gene matches. Germline V gene lookup returns CDR1 SGHRS and CDR2 YFSETQ. This CDR3 spans 16 amino acids. CDR3 loop: CASSSTQGLPSEKLFF. The CDR3 nucleotides are TGCGCCAGCAGCAGCACACAGGGGCTCCCGAGTGAAAAACTGTTTTTT.

This clonotype was counted between two and nine times. The chain joins TRBV12-3 or TRBV12-4 to TRBJ2-3; 7 nucleotides line up with TRBD1. Trimming at V came to 5 bases and at J to 2 bases, leaving 7 bases not matched to a gene. The length of the CDR3 is 15 residues. CDR3 DNA sequence: TGTGCCAGCAGTCCGCGGACAGGCGACACAGATACGCAGTATTTT. This translates into CASSPRTGDTDTQYF.

This clonotype was seen once. The gene calls are TRBV7-2 and TRBJ1-1; D is unresolved. V lost 5 bases, J lost 1 base, and 20 bases lay in between. The CDR3 contains 17 residues. CDR1 is SGHTA, CDR2 FQGNSA, per germline. As DNA, the CDR3 is TGTGCCAGCAGCCCCCCCCCACGGAGTTTGGGGAACACTGAAGCTTTCTTT. Encoded protein: CASSPPPRSLGNTEAFF.

A few counts support this clonotype. This chain joins TRBV4-3 and TRBJ1-2, with D tentatively TRBD1 (6 bases). CDR3 size: 15 residues. Germline CDR1 LGHNA, CDR2 YSLEER. Trimming removed 3 bases at V and 0 bases at J, with 11 bases between. CDR3 loop: CASSQGADSNYGYTF. The CDR3 DNA follows: TGCGCCAGCAGCCAGGGGGCCGATTCTAACTATGGCTACACCTTC.

The chain recombines TRBV20-1 with TRBJ2-1; TRBD1 aligns across 7 bases. Germline trimming cut 6 bases from V and 4 bases from J; bases unmatched to any gene: 9. The CDR3 runs 14 residues. In germline, CDR1 is DFQATT, CDR2 SNEGSKA (reference sequence). Here the CDR3 DNA reads TGCAGTGCGAGGACAGGCCGACGTTACAATGAGCAGTTCTTC. Translated, it gives CSARTGRRYNEQFF.

The chain joins TRBV12-3 or TRBV12-4 to TRBJ1-3; D unclear. Trimming stripped 5 bases from V and 4 bases from J, with 12 bases between. This CDR3 comprises 14 residues. The CDR3 nucleotides are TGTGCCAGCAGTGACTCCGGGGTAGGAAACACCATATATTTT. It translates to CASSDSGVGNTIYF.

In this sample, this clonotype turned up many times. The chain links TRBV9 to TRBJ2-5; tentatively, D is TRBD1 or TRBD2 (5 bases each). Germline V CDR1 and CDR2: SGDLS, YYNGEE. With 2 bases removed from V and 6 bases from J, the gap between germline ends came to 11 bases. This CDR3 has 13 amino acids. The CDR3 DNA reads as TGTGCCAGCAGCGTGGGGACCGAAAAGACCCAGTACTTC. Protein: CASSVGTEKTQYF.

Concerning this clonotype: At one end the junction does not follow the germline gene, possibly because of a read error. V is TRBV4-1 and J is TRBJ2-5; tentatively, D is TRBD2 (6 bases). This CDR3 has 18 residues. Germline values: CDR1 MGHRA, CDR2 YSYEKL. The CDR3 here is CAGSLKRGGAGYQETQYF. The CDR3, as DNA: TGCGCCGGCAGCCTGAAAAGAGGTGGTGCGGGGTACCAAGAGACCCAGTACTTC.

This clonotype was found many times. The gene calls are TRBV28 and TRBJ1-2, with 8 bases fitting TRBD1. The junction had 7 bases not matched to a gene; V was cut back by 7 bases and J by 3 bases. The CDR3 extends over 14 amino acids. Germline V CDR1 and CDR2: MDHEN, SYDVKM. The DNA of the CDR3 is TGTGCCAGCACGACAGGGGTCAGTGACTATGGCTACACCTTC. It codes for CASTTGVSDYGYTF.

V gene TRBV24-1 combines with J gene TRBJ2-1; 9 bases fit TRBD2. Per germline, CDR1 KGHDR and CDR2 SFDVKD. Losses at the gene ends were 4 bases for V and 5 bases for J; bases not matched to a gene: 8. The CDR3 has 16 residues. The CDR3 is CATSEPLTSGNNEQFF. The CDR3 nucleotides are TGTGCCACCAGTGAACCCCTGACTAGCGGCAACAATGAGCAGTTCTTC.